This T cell receptor beta chain is from a study of CD8 T cells in Susac syndrome. cDNA came from approximately 0.5 to 1 ug RNA primed by random hexamers. immunoSEQ multiplex PCR amplified TCR beta CDR3 across 54 Vbeta, 13 Jbeta. TCRdb fed the immunoSEQ multiplex PCR reads into MiXCR, producing one record per CDR3 protein. The profile shows under 550,000 distinct CDR3 sequences, approximately 85% of them singletons. Only a few counts were recorded for this clonotype. Peripheral blood CD8+ and CD4+ T cells were profiled by TCR beta sequencing. TEMRA cells were FACS-enriched, while CD8+ and CD4+ T cells were negatively isolated. Material: CD8+ T cells from PBMCs. The TCR was taken from a human donor with multiple sclerosis.

The CDR3 coding sequence is TGTGCCAGCAGGGCCCCGGGGGGGCCAGAGACCCAGTACTTC. It yields the protein CASRAPGGPETQYF. The rearrangement links TRBV6-1 to TRBJ2-5, with TRBD2 matching over 8 bases. Germline V gene lookup returns CDR1 MNHNS and CDR2 SASEGT. V was clipped by 6 bases and J by 4 bases; unmatched bases: 7. The CDR3 runs 14 residues.